One sample yielded the 9 T cell receptor beta chains listed below, sequenced in a study of blood T cell repertoires in COVID-19. Some clones are missing from TCRdb's copy, which holds only in-frame ones; the method was immunoSEQ multiplex PCR. The table shows about 59,000 clones, with over 75% occurring only once. The sample taken for sequencing was peripheral blood. The source of these receptors is a man older than 75 with acute or convalescent COVID-19.

This rearrangement joins TRBV3-1 (or the pseudogene TRBV3-2) to TRBJ2-5, with 7 bases aligning to TRBD2. J was trimmed by 5 bases and V by 1 base; bases with no gene match: 4. Germline CDR1 reads LGHDT; CDR2 reads YNNKEL (reference sequence). This CDR3 is 14 amino acids long. DNA of the CDR3: TGTGCCAGCAGCCAAGGGGGGGGGATGGAGACCCAGTACTTC. Translating gives CASSQGGGMETQYF.

The V and J genes are TRBV24-1 and TRBJ2-2, with D uncertain. Per the germline V gene, CDR1 is KGHDR and CDR2 is SFDVKD. This CDR3 spans 14 amino acids. Trimming cost V 5 bases and J 4 bases, with 10 bases left between them. CDR3 bases: TGTGCCACCAGTGCCGGGTGGGTCACCGGGGAGCTGTTTTTT. It encodes CATSAGWVTGELFF.

The chain combines TRBV2 with TRBJ1-4; 10 bases match TRBD1. Germline values: CDR1 SNHLY, CDR2 FYNNEI. With V trimmed by 6 bases and J by 7 bases, 5 bases remained unmatched. CDR3 length: 14 amino acids. The CDR3 reads CASRRGTGAEKLFF. DNA of the CDR3: TGTGCCAGCAGGAGGGGGACAGGGGCTGAAAAACTGTTTTTT.

This clone was recorded once. The chain couples TRBV6-5 to TRBJ1-5; D call uncertain. V lost 8 bases, J lost 5 bases, and 13 bases lay in between. Looked up from germline, CDR1 is MNHEY and CDR2 is SVGAGI. The CDR3 has 13 residues. Written as DNA, the CDR3 is TGTGCCAGCCAAGACATGTTCGATCAGCCCCAGCATTTT. It encodes CASQDMFDQPQHF.

This clone was counted a few times. V gene TRBV27 combines with J gene TRBJ1-2; no clear D. V was shortened by 5 bases and J by 0 bases, with 10 bases between the two germline ends. Per the germline V gene, CDR1 is MNHEY and CDR2 is SMNVEV (reference sequence). The CDR3 sequence is 14 residues long. In DNA, the CDR3 is TGTGCCAGCAGTCCGATCTACGCTAACTATGGCTACACCTTC. Translation gives CASSPIYANYGYTF.

The chain links TRBV25-1 to TRBJ2-5; the match to TRBD1 covers 7 bases. The CDR3 is made up of 16 amino acids. Looked up from germline, CDR1 is MGHDK and CDR2 is SYGVNS. Trimming cost V 1 base and J 7 bases; bases outside gene matches: 12. The CDR3 is CASSEWVGEGGATQYF. The CDR3 DNA reads as TGTGCCAGCAGTGAATGGGTCGGAGAAGGGGGCGCGACCCAGTACTTC.

CDR3 sequence reads: CASSKVGPGKSPQYF. CDR3 DNA sequence: TGTGCCAGCAGCAAAGTAGGGCCCGGGAAGAGCCCACAGTACTTC. This chain uses TRBV21-1 with TRBJ2-7; whether TRBD2, the table's D call, matches the DNA was not checked. TRBV21-1 is recorded as a pseudogene. This CDR3 region has 15 residues.

This chain links TRBV19 with TRBJ1-2; TRBD1 aligns across 7 bases. The CDR3 covers 14 residues. Germline CDR1 and CDR2: LNHDA and SQIVND (reference sequence). The junction had 11 bases not matched to a gene; V was cut back by 9 bases and J by 4 bases. This CDR3 is CASDRALSGYGYTF. CDR3 bases: TGTGCCAGCGACAGGGCCTTATCTGGCTATGGCTACACCTTC. Full variable domain (rest looked up from reference TRBV19 and TRBJ1-2): DGGITQSPKYLFRKEGQNVTLSCEQNLNHDAMYWYRQDPGQGLRLIYYSQIVNDFQKGDIAEGYSVSREKKESFPLTVTSAQKNPTAFYLCASDRALSGYGYTFGSGTRLTVV.

The rearrangement links TRBV6-2 or TRBV6-3 to TRBJ1-5, with TRBD1 matching over 8 bases. The ends lost 6 bases at V and 5 bases at J; junction bases unmatched: 9. Germline V gene lookup returns CDR1 MNHEY and CDR2 SVGEGT. The CDR3 is made up of 15 amino acids. CDR3 loop: CASSPRTGRDQPQHF. The CDR3 DNA sequence: TGTGCCAGCAGCCCAAGGACAGGGCGGGATCAGCCCCAGCATTTT.